A single sample gave rise to the 20 T cell receptor beta chains below, sequenced in a study of T cell responses to AZD1222 COVID-19 vaccine. Clones were read by immunoSEQ multiplex PCR, and TCRdb kept only the in-frame ones, dropping some. The sample holds some 130,000 clones, 75% to 90% seen once. This specimen was peripheral blood, taken on day 0 of AZD1222 vaccination. These receptors all come from an adult in good health.

The chain combines TRBV5-1 with TRBJ1-2; 7 bases agree with TRBD1. Germline-derived CDR1 and CDR2 are SGHRS and YFSETQ. The CDR3 runs 14 residues. V trimming: 3 bases; J trimming: 8 bases; junction bases outside the gene matches: 10. The CDR3 nucleotides read TGCGCCAGCAGCTCGGGTGACAGGGTTAAAGGCTACACCTTC. It is translated as CASSSGDRVKGYTF.

This clone came up once. The chain is built from TRBV18 and TRBJ1-1, with D uncertain. V lost 1 base and J 3 bases, leaving 3 bases between the germline ends. Germline V gene data show CDR1 as KGHSH and CDR2 as LQKENI. CDR3 length equals 12 residues. CDR3 sequence: CASSPLDTEAFF. The CDR3 DNA follows: TGTGCCAGCTCACCACTGGACACTGAAGCTTTCTTT.

The V gene is TRBV7-9, the J gene TRBJ1-1; the D is unclear. The CDR3 runs to 12 residues. The germline gives CDR1 SEHNR, CDR2 FQNEAQ (reference sequence). Trimming removed 2 bases from V and 4 bases from J, with 5 bases in between. The DNA for the CDR3 is TGTGCCAGCAGCTTATCCATCACTGAAGCTTTCTTT. Encoded protein: CASSLSITEAFF.

This chain joins TRBV6-5 and TRBJ1-5; no firm D call. The CDR3 is 15 amino acids. Looked up from germline, CDR1 is MNHEY and CDR2 is SVGAGI. V lost 5 bases and J lost 0, with 11 bases in between. CDR3 sequence: CASSQRHLSNQPQHF. In nucleotides, the CDR3 is TGTGCCAGCAGTCAAAGACACCTTAGCAATCAGCCCCAGCATTTT.

V is TRBV7-2 and J is TRBJ2-7; 7 bases match TRBD1. Germline loops: CDR1 SGHTA, CDR2 FQGNSA. This CDR3 is 14 amino acids long. Germline trimming cut 0 bases from V and 3 bases from J; bases unmatched to any gene: 2. CDR3: CASSLAGTDYEQYF. CDR3 nucleotide sequence: TGTGCCAGCAGCTTAGCCGGGACAGACTACGAGCAGTACTTC.

The chain links TRBV5-1 to TRBJ1-1, with D possibly matching TRBD1 (5 bases). This CDR3 is built from 18 residues. The V end was cut by 4 bases, the J end by 8 bases, with 30 bases between. Germline V gene data show CDR1 as SGHRS and CDR2 as YFSETQ. The DNA of the CDR3 is TGCGCCAGCAGCAGTGGGACCCACAGTCGAGCAATGTCGGGGGAAGCTTTCTTT. Its translation is CASSSGTHSRAMSGEAFF.

V and J are TRBV6-5 and TRBJ1-4; D is undetermined. This CDR3 comprises 14 residues. V was shortened by 6 bases and J by 2 bases, with 10 bases between the two germline ends. The germline V gene has CDR1 MNHEY and CDR2 SVGAGI. The CDR3 region has the DNA TGTGCCAGCAGCCCGAAGGTGACTAATGAAAAACTGTTTTTT. Translated: CASSPKVTNEKLFF.

The chain carries TRBV30 and TRBJ2-7; D is ambiguous. The CDR3 has 13 residues. V lost 4 bases, J lost 3 bases, and 13 bases lay in between. Germline CDR1 and CDR2: GTSNPN and SVGIG (reference sequence). The CDR3 nucleotides are TGTGCCTGGACCCCGAAGTGGGGCTACGAGCAGTACTTC. Translated, it gives CAWTPKWGYEQYF.

The chain has TRBV19 and TRBJ2-1, with D possibly being TRBD2 (5 bases). Germline CDR1 and CDR2: LNHDA and SQIVND (reference sequence). The length of the CDR3 is 15 residues. Deletions cut 7 bases from V and 0 bases from J, with 13 bases between. CDR3 DNA sequence: TGTGCCAGTATGTCTGAGCGGAGCTCCTACAATGAGCAGTTCTTC. Translation gives CASMSERSSYNEQFF.

The genes are TRBV5-1 and TRBJ2-1; 8 bases fit TRBD1. The CDR3 spans 14 residues. With V trimmed by 6 bases and J by 5 bases, 7 bases remained unmatched. Germline loops: CDR1 SGHRS, CDR2 YFSETQ. CDR3 nucleotides: TGCGCCAGCACCCAGATGGGACAGGACAATGAGCAGTTCTTC. Protein sequence: CASTQMGQDNEQFF. The full variable domain, in which reference TRBV5-1 and TRBJ2-1 provide the parts outside the CDR3, is KAGVTQTPRYLIKTRGQQVTLSCSPISGHRSVSWYQQTPGQGLQFLFEYFSETQRNKGNFPGRFSGRQFSNSRSEMNVSTLELGDSALYLCASTQMGQDNEQFFGPGTRLTVL.

The chain joins TRBV30 to TRBJ1-2, with D perhaps TRBD1 (6 bases). Trimming shortened V by 2 bases and J by 8 bases, and 12 bases separated the two germline ends. This CDR3 has 12 residues. Germline values: CDR1 GTSNPN, CDR2 SVGIG (reference sequence). The chain's CDR3 is CAWSLIGGGYTF. In DNA, the CDR3 is TGTGCCTGGAGTTTAATAGGGGGAGGCTACACCTTC.

The chain couples TRBV27 to TRBJ1-2, with 10 bases lining up with TRBD1. This CDR3 comprises 15 residues. Germline loops: CDR1 MNHEY, CDR2 SMNVEV (reference sequence). V lost 3 bases, J lost 7 bases, and 8 bases stayed unmatched. CDR3 sequence: CASSFLGTGVIGYTF. The DNA for the CDR3 is TGTGCCAGCAGTTTCCTGGGGACAGGGGTGATTGGCTACACCTTC.

V gene TRBV3-1 (or the pseudogene TRBV3-2) combines with J gene TRBJ2-2, with D perhaps given as TRBD1 or TRBD2 (7 bases each). In germline, CDR1 is LGHDT, CDR2 YNNKEL (reference sequence). The CDR3 runs to 15 residues. V lost 10 bases to trimming and J lost 1 base, with 16 bases between them. Here the CDR3 reads CATKAGQKNTGELFF. In nucleotides, the CDR3 is TGTGCCACGAAAGCGGGACAGAAGAACACCGGGGAGCTGTTTTTT.

This clone has a single count. The chain joins TRBV6-5 to TRBJ1-1; D might be TRBD1 (5 bases). Trimming took off 3 bases at V and 7 bases at J, with 12 bases between the two ends. Germline V gene sequence: CDR1 MNHEY, CDR2 SVGAGI. The CDR3 consists of 13 residues. CDR3 protein: CASSYWGPGEAFF. The CDR3 bases are TGTGCCAGCAGTTATTGGGGACCCGGTGAAGCTTTCTTT.

This clone came up once. The rearrangement uses TRBV18 and TRBJ1-6; D remains ambiguous. CDR3 size: 17 residues. The V end was cut by 2 bases, the J end by 1 base, with 12 bases between. Germline CDR1 KGHSH, CDR2 LQKENI. CDR3 protein: CASSPMSVRSYNSPLHF. In nucleotides, the CDR3 is TGTGCCAGCTCACCAATGTCGGTGAGATCCTATAATTCACCCCTCCACTTT. Variable domain in full (rest from reference TRBV18 and TRBJ1-6): NAGVMQNPRHLVRRRGQEARLRCSPMKGHSHVYWYRQLPEEGLKFMVYLQKENIIDESGMPKERFSAEFPKEGPSILRIQQVVRGDSAAYFCASSPMSVRSYNSPLHFGNGTRLTVT.

The chain is built from TRBV6-6 and TRBJ1-5, with no clear D. The CDR3 is 13 residues long. Trimming took off 5 bases at V and 0 bases at J, with 5 bases between the two ends. Germline V lookup: CDR1 MNHNY, CDR2 SVGAGI (reference sequence). CDR3 bases: TGTGCCAGCAGTCCCGGTAGCAATCAGCCCCAGCATTTT. This sequence encodes CASSPGSNQPQHF.

This chain joins TRBV6-6 and TRBJ2-3; D uncertain. Between the trimmed V and J ends, which lost 3 bases and 6 bases, there was a span of 16 bases. The germline V gene encodes CDR1 MNHNY and CDR2 SVGAGI (reference sequence). This CDR3 is built from 15 residues. The CDR3 sequence is CASSYRKAGADTQYF. The CDR3 nucleotides are TGTGCCAGCAGTTATAGAAAAGCCGGCGCTGATACGCAGTATTTT.

V and J are TRBV5-1 and TRBJ1-3; 7 positions agree with TRBD1. Per germline, CDR1 SGHRS and CDR2 YFSETQ. The CDR3 spans 13 residues. J was trimmed by 2 bases and V by 4 bases; bases with no gene match: 0. CDR3 bases: TGCGCCAGCAGCGACAGGGCTGGAAACACCATATATTTT. Protein sequence: CASSDRAGNTIYF.

This clone qualifies as medium-sized (0.01 to 0.1%). The chain uses TRBV19 and TRBJ2-2; D possibly corresponds to TRBD2 (6 bases). The V gene lost 4 bases and the J gene lost 5 bases, with 20 bases spanning the gap. CDR3 length: 17 residues. Germline V gene lookup returns CDR1 LNHDA and CDR2 SQIVND (reference sequence). The CDR3 sequence: CASSSYLEGIGTGELFF. The CDR3, as DNA: TGTGCCAGTAGTAGTTATCTGGAGGGAATCGGAACCGGGGAGCTGTTTTTT.

The rearrangement joins TRBV6-5 to TRBJ1-1, with D uncertain. Trimming took 7 bases from V and 3 from J, leaving 6 bases between them. This CDR3 comprises 11 residues. Germline CDR1 reads MNHEY; CDR2 reads SVGAGI. The CDR3 region has the DNA TGTGCCAGCACGCAGGACACTGAAGCTTTCTTT. Its protein product is CASTQDTEAFF.